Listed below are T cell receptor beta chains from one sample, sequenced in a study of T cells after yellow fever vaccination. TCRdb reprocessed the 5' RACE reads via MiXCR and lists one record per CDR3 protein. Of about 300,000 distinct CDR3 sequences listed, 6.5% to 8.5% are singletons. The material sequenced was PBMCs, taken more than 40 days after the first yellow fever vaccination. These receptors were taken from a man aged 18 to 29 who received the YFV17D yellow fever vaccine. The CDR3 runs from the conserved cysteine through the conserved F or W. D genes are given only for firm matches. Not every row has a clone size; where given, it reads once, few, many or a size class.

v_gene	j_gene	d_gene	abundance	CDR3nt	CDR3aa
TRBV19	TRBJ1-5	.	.	TGTGCCAGTAGTATTTACGGTGGGGGTCTGCATCAGCCCCAGCATTTT	CASSIYGGGLHQPQHF
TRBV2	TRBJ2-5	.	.	TGTGCCAGCAGCCCCGTCAGGGGGGCAGAGACCCAGTACTTC	CASSPVRGAETQYF
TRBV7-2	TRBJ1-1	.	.	TGTGCCAGCAGCTTAGTTGCAGGGTCGCCGACTGAAGCTTTCTTT	CASSLVAGSPTEAFF
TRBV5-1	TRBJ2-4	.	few	TGCGCCAGCAGCTTGGAGACCCCTCAGAACATTCAGTACTTC	CASSLETPQNIQYF
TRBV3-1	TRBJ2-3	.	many	TGTGCCAGCGGAAGGAGCAACACAGATACGCAGTATTTT	CASGRSNTDTQYF
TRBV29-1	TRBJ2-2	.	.	TGCAGCGTTGAAGAAACCGGGGGCCCGAACACCGGGGAGCTGTTTTTT	CSVEETGGPNTGELFF
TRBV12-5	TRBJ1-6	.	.	TGTGCTAGTGGTTTGGACACCGGGGCTTTTATATCACCCCTCCACTTT	CASGLDTGAFISPLHF
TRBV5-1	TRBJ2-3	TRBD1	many	TGCGCCAGCAGCCTGAGGACAGGGATCACAGATACGCAGTATTTT	CASSLRTGITDTQYF
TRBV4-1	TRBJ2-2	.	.	TGCGCCAGCAGCCCCGGGCCGGGCGCCGGGGAGCTGTTTTTT	CASSPGPGAGELFF
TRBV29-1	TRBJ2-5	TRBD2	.	TGCAGCGTCGGGACTAGCGGGGGGGCTGGGACCCAGTACTTC	CSVGTSGGAGTQYF
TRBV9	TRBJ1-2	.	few	TGTGCCAGCAGCATCCAGGCGGAGGGCGATGGCTACACCTTC	CASSIQAEGDGYTF
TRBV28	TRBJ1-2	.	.	TGTGCCAGCAGTTTGGGGGACCCCCCGGGAGGCTACACCTTC	CASSLGDPPGGYTF
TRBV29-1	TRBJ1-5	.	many	TGCAGCGTTGAAGTAGGAGGGGCCGGCAATCAGCCCCAGCATTTT	CSVEVGGAGNQPQHF
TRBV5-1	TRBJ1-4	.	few	TGCGCCAGCAGGACTTCAACTAATGAAAAACTGTTTTTT	CASRTSTNEKLFF
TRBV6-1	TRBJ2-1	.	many	TGTGCCAGCAGCCCATCTTTGGGGGTGGGAGACAATGAGCAGTTCTTC	CASSPSLGVGDNEQFF
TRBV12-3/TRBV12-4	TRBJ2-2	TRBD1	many	TGTGCCAGCAGTAGACAGGGGACTGGGGAGCTGTTTTTT	CASSRQGTGELFF
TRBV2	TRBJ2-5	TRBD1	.	TGTGCCAGCAGCACACTGACAGGGGCCGGGGAGACCCAGTACTTC	CASSTLTGAGETQYF
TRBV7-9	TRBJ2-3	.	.	TGTGCCAGCAGCCATCGGGGGTCAGACACAGATACGCAGTATTTT	CASSHRGSDTDTQYF
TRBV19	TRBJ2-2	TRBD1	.	TGTGCCAGTAGTATAGTCTGGGGGACAGGGGGCCGGACCGGGGAGCTGTTTTTT	CASSIVWGTGGRTGELFF
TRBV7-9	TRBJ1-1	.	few	TGTGCCAGCACCTGGAACACTGAAGCTTTCTTT	CASTWNTEAFF
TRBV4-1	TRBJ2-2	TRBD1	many	TGCGCCAGCAGCCAAGGGGACAGGGTGACCGGGGAGCTGTTTTTT	CASSQGDRVTGELFF
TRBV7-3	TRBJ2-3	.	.	TGTGCCAGCAGCCGCCTCGGGGGCGCACAAGATACGCAGTATTTT	CASSRLGGAQDTQYF
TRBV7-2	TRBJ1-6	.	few	TGTGCCAGCAGCTTATGGCTACCGAGCTCCTATAATTCACCCCTCCACTTT	CASSLWLPSSYNSPLHF
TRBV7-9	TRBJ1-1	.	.	TGTGCCAGCAGCTGGGGAGTAACTGAAGCTTTCTTT	CASSWGVTEAFF
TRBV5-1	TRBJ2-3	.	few	TGCGCCAGCAGCCTGGCGGTGCACACAGATACGCAGTATTTT	CASSLAVHTDTQYF
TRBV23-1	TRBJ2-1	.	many	TGCGCCAGCAGCAAGGAGTTCTTC	CASSKEFF
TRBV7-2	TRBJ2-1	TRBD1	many	TGTGCCAGCAGCTTATTTACAGGGGCAAACAATGAGCAGTTCTTC	CASSLFTGANNEQFF
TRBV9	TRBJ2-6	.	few	TGTGCCAGCAGCGGAGAAACTGGGGCCAACGTCCTGACTTTC	CASSGETGANVLTF
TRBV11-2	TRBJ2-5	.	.	TGTGCCAGCAGCTTAGGGCCAATACCATCGGGGGAGACCCAGTACTTC	CASSLGPIPSGETQYF
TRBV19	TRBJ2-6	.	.	TGTGCCAGTACCCCATCCTGGGACTCTGGGGCCAACGTCCTGACTTTC	CASTPSWDSGANVLTF
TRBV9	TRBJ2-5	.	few	TGTGCCAGCAGCGTAGCGGGACACACCCAAGAGACCCAGTACTTC	CASSVAGHTQETQYF
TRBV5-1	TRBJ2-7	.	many	.	CASSFGPGITYEQYF
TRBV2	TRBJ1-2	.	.	TGTGCCAGCAGTGACATGGGCTATGGCTACACCTTC	CASSDMGYGYTF
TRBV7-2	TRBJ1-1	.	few	TGTGCCAGCAGCTTTGCTATCGACAGGAACACTGAAGCTTTCTTT	CASSFAIDRNTEAFF
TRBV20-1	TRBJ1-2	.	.	TGCAGTGCTAGGTCGGACAGAAACTATGGCTACACCTTC	CSARSDRNYGYTF
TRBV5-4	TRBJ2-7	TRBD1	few	TGTGCCAGCAGCCACAATACCAGGACAGGGGACTACGAGCAGTACTTC	CASSHNTRTGDYEQYF
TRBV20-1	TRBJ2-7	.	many	TGCAGTGCTAGAGATGGGGGGGCCCACTACGAGCAGTACTTC	CSARDGGAHYEQYF
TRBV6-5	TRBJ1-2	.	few	TGTGCCAGCAGTTACGTCGCGGAGAACTATGGCTACACCTTC	CASSYVAENYGYTF
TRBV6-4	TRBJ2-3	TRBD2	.	TGTGCCAGCAGTACTAGCGGAGACACAGATACGCAGTATTTT	CASSTSGDTDTQYF
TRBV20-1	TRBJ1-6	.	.	TGCAGTGCTAGAGTTTTCAGCAGCTCCTATAATTCACCCCTCCACTTT	CSARVFSSSYNSPLHF